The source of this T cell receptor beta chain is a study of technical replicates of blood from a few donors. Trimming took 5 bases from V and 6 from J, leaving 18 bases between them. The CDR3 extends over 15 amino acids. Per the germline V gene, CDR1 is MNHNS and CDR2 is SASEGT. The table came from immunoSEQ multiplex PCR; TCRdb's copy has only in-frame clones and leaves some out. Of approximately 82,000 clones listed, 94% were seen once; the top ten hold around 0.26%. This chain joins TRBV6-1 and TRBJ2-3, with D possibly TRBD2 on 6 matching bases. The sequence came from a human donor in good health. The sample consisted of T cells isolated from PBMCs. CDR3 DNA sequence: TGTGCCAGCAGTCAGTGGCGGGGCGTTAAGGATACGCAGTATTTT. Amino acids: CASSQWRGVKDTQYF.